The 18 T cell receptor beta chains below all came from one sample that was sequenced in a study of blood T cell repertoires in COVID-19. Here immunoSEQ multiplex PCR was the method, and the copy in TCRdb shows in-frame clones only, minus some. The sample lists around 100,000 clones, about 89% occurring once. The sequenced material came from peripheral blood. These receptors were obtained from an older woman with acute or convalescent COVID-19.

This clone was recorded only once. This rearrangement joins TRBV7-8 to TRBJ2-5; the D gene is possibly TRBD1 (6 bases). Between the trimmed V and J ends, which lost 7 bases and 2 bases, there was a span of 14 bases. The CDR3 sequence is 14 residues long. Germline V gene data show CDR1 as SGHVS and CDR2 as FQNEAQ. CDR3 in amino acids: CASTTPTGQETQYF. In nucleotides, the CDR3 is TGTGCCAGCACTACCCCGACAGGACAAGAGACCCAGTACTTC.

On this clone: Sequence at one end of the junction differs from germline and may be a read error. The CDR3 region is CASSQDRGLLNSPLHF. CDR3 in DNA: TGTGCCAGCAGTCAAGACAGGGGGTTATTGAATTCACCCCTCCACTTT. V usage is TRBV4-2 and J usage is TRBJ1-6, with 9 bases that match TRBD1. Per germline, CDR1 LGHNA and CDR2 YNFKEQ. The CDR3 length is 16 residues.

The chain combines TRBV15 with TRBJ2-1, with D possibly matching TRBD2 (7 bases). This CDR3 contains 15 residues. V dropped 8 bases and J dropped 8 bases, with 22 bases sitting between them. The germline gives CDR1 LNHNV, CDR2 YYDKDF (reference sequence). CDR3 in amino acids: CATRSGASGFYEQFF. DNA of the CDR3: TGTGCCACCCGGTCGGGGGCTAGCGGTTTCTATGAGCAGTTCTTC.

The CDR3 loop reads CASSRDRVEKLFF. CDR3 coding DNA: TGTGCCAGCAGCCGGGACAGGGTCGAAAAACTGTTTTTT. The chain employs TRBV14 and TRBJ1-4, with 9 positions matching TRBD1. CDR3 length equals 13 residues. Germline trimming cut 4 bases from V and 8 bases from J; bases unmatched to any gene: 2. CDR1 and CDR2 (germline): SGHDN, FVKESK.

The DNA of the CDR3 is TGTGCCAGCAGTTTACTCCAAGGGGGCAATGAAAAACTGTTTTTT. This codes for CASSLLQGGNEKLFF. The chain couples TRBV28 to TRBJ1-4; TRBD1 aligns across 7 bases. V lost 2 bases and J lost 5; bases outside the gene matches: 5. The CDR3 totals 15 residues. The germline V gene encodes CDR1 MDHEN and CDR2 SYDVKM.

This chain links TRBV5-1 with TRBJ2-5, with TRBD2 matching over 11 bases. Trimming took 3 bases from V and 0 from J; bases not matched to a gene: 4. CDR3 length: 16 amino acids. The germline V gene encodes CDR1 SGHRS and CDR2 YFSETQ. CDR3 nucleotides: TGCGCCAGCAGCTCCGGGACTAGCGGTTACCAAGAGACCCAGTACTTC. Its translation: CASSSGTSGYQETQYF.

The chain joins TRBV10-3 to TRBJ2-3, with 8 bases identical to TRBD2. Germline V gives CDR1 ENHRY, CDR2 SYGVKD. The trim removed 11 bases at V and 2 bases at J, leaving 3 bases unmatched. The CDR3 contains 12 residues. The CDR3 loop reads CAVAGLTDTQYF. The CDR3 nucleotides are TGTGCCGTAGCGGGGCTCACAGATACGCAGTATTTT.

The chain uses TRBV6-5 and TRBJ1-4; D gene ambiguous. Germline V gives CDR1 MNHEY, CDR2 SVGAGI. The CDR3 extends over 12 amino acids. The V end lost 6 bases, the J end lost 8 bases, and 10 bases lay between the germline ends. The CDR3 DNA reads TGTGCCAGCAGCCCGGGTGGAGAAAAACTGTTTTTT. Amino acid sequence: CASSPGGEKLFF.

The table lists this clone with a few counts. The rearrangement joins TRBV11-3 to TRBJ2-7; 11 bases map to TRBD1. Germline CDR1 is SGHNT and CDR2 is YENEEA. The CDR3 runs to 14 residues. V lost 5 bases and J lost 5; bases outside the gene matches: 5. In DNA, the CDR3 is TGTGCCAGCAGCGACCGGGACAGGGGGAACGAGCAGTACTTC. Translation gives CASSDRDRGNEQYF.

V gene TRBV7-9 combines with J gene TRBJ1-1, with D maybe TRBD1 (6 bases). Germline V gene lookup returns CDR1 SEHNR and CDR2 FQNEAQ (reference sequence). There are 11 residues in the CDR3. Trimming removed 6 bases from V and 8 bases from J, with 10 bases in between. CDR3 bases: TGTGCCAGCAGTAGACAGGTCGAAGCTTTCTTT. Its translation is CASSRQVEAFF.

The V and J genes are TRBV9 and TRBJ1-2; tentatively, D is TRBD1 (6 bases). Trimming took 6 bases from V and 2 from J, leaving 20 bases between them. There are 16 residues in the CDR3. CDR1 is SGDLS, CDR2 YYNGEE, per germline. CDR3 bases: TGTGCCAGCACCAGGGGAACTATTCCGAACAACTATGGCTACACCTTC. As protein: CASTRGTIPNNYGYTF.

This chain joins TRBV19 and TRBJ1-5, with D perhaps matching TRBD1 (5 bases). The V gene's germline CDR1 is LNHDA and CDR2 SQIVND (reference sequence). V was trimmed by 8 bases and J by 6 bases, leaving 14 bases between them. This CDR3 is built from 13 residues. CDR3 in amino acids: CASAPGRSQPQHF. CDR3 coding DNA: TGTGCCAGTGCCCCAGGGCGATCTCAGCCCCAGCATTTT.

The rearrangement joins TRBV2 to TRBJ1-2; 8 bases map to TRBD1. V was pared by 3 bases and J by 4 bases, with 7 bases of the junction left unmatched. Germline CDR1 is SNHLY and CDR2 is FYNNEI. This CDR3 contains 15 residues. The CDR3, as DNA: TGTGCCAGCAGTGACGGGACAGGCTTCCCCTATGGCTACACCTTC. Residues: CASSDGTGFPYGYTF.

This clone was detected only once. The chain employs TRBV15 and TRBJ1-2; D gene unclear. Per germline, CDR1 LNHNV and CDR2 YYDKDF (reference sequence). The CDR3 runs 15 residues. With 1 base removed from V and 2 bases from J, the gap between germline ends came to 11 bases. The CDR3 loop reads CATSRVPPANYGYTF. The CDR3 DNA reads TGTGCCACCAGCAGAGTCCCCCCAGCGAACTATGGCTACACCTTC.

The chain uses TRBV14 and TRBJ2-3; D possibly corresponds to TRBD1 (5 bases). The CDR3 sequence is 18 residues long. Looked up from germline, CDR1 is SGHDN and CDR2 is FVKESK. V lost 1 base and J lost 4, with 21 bases in between. The CDR3 nucleotides read TGTGCCAGCAGCCAAGCCCCCCGGGCCCTTCAAGGGGCAGATACGCAGTATTTT. Protein: CASSQAPRALQGADTQYF. The full variable domain, its missing parts supplied by reference TRBV14 and TRBJ2-3, is EAGVTQFPSHSVIEKGQTVTLRCDPISGHDNLYWYRRVMGKEIKFLLHFVKESKQDESGMPNNRFLAERTGGTYSTLKVQPAELEDSGVYFCASSQAPRALQGADTQYFGPGTRLTVL.

V is TRBV6-4 and J is TRBJ1-6; D possibly corresponds to TRBD1 (5 bases). Per germline, CDR1 MRHNA and CDR2 SNTAGT. The V and J ends lost 0 bases and 8 bases respectively, with 32 bases between them. The CDR3 spans 22 residues. Here the CDR3 reads CASSDSRVMTVVSVAGDSPLHF. In nucleotides, the CDR3 is TGTGCCAGCAGTGACTCGAGGGTGATGACAGTAGTATCCGTGGCGGGGGATTCACCCCTCCACTTT.

CDR3 sequence (DNA): TGTGCCATCAAGGCTAGCGGGAGTCATGAGCAGTTCTTC. This gives the protein CAIKASGSHEQFF. This chain connects TRBV10-3 to TRBJ2-1; 10 bases are a match to TRBD2. V lost 7 bases, J lost 8 bases, and 5 bases stayed unmatched. Germline CDR1 and CDR2: ENHRY and SYGVKD. This CDR3 contains 13 residues.

This rearrangement joins TRBV9 to TRBJ2-1; D possibly corresponds to TRBD2 (5 bases). V was shortened by 0 bases and J by 2 bases, with 9 bases between the two germline ends. The length of the CDR3 is 15 residues. Germline V gives CDR1 SGDLS, CDR2 YYNGEE. For the CDR3, the DNA is TGTGCCAGCAGCGTAGAACTAGAGGCCTACAATGAGCAGTTCTTC. This sequence encodes CASSVELEAYNEQFF.